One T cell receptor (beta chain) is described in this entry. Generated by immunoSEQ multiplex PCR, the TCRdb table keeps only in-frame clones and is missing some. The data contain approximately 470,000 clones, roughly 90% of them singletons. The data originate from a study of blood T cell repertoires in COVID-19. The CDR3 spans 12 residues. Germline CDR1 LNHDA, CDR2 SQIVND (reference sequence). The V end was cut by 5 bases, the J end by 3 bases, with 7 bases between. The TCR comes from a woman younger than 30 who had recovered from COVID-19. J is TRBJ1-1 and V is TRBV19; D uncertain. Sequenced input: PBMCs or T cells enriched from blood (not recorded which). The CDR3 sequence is CASSWSDTEAFF. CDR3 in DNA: TGTGCCAGTAGTTGGAGTGACACTGAAGCTTTCTTT. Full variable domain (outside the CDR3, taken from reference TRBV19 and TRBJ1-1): DGGITQSPKYLFRKEGQNVTLSCEQNLNHDAMYWYRQDPGQGLRLIYYSQIVNDFQKGDIAEGYSVSREKKESFPLTVTSAQKNPTAFYLCASSWSDTEAFFGQGTRLTVV.